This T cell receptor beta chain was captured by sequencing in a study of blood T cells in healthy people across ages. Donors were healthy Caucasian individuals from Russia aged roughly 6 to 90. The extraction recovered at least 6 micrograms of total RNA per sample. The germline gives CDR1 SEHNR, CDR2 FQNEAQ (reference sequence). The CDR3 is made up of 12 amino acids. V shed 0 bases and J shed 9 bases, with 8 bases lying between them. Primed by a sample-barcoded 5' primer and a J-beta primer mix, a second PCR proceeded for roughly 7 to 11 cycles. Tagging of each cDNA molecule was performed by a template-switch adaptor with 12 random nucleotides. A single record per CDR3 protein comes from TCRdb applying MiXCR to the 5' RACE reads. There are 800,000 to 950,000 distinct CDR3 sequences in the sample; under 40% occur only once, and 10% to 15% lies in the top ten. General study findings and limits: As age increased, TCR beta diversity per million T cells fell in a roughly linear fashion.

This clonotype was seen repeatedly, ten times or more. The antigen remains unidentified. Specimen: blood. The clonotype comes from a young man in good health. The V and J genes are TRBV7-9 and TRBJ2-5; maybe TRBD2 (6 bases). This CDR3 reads CASSLARRAQYF. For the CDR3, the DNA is TGTGCCAGCAGCTTAGCGCGGAGGGCCCAGTACTTC.